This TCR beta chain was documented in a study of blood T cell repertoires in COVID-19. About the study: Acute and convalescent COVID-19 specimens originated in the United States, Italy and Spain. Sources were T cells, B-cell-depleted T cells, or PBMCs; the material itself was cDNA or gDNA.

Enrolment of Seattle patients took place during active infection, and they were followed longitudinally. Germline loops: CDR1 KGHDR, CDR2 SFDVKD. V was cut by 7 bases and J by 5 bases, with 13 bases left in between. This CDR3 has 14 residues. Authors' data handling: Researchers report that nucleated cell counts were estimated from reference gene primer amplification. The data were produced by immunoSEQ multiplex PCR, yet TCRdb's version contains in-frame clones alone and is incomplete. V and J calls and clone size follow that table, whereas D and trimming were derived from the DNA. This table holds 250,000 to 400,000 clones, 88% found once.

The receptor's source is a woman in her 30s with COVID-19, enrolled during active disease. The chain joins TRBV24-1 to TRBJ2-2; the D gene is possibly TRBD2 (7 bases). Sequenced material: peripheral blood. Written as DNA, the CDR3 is TGTGCCACCAGCGTCGGGGGGCGAACCGGGGAGCTGTTTTTT. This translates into CATSVGGRTGELFF.